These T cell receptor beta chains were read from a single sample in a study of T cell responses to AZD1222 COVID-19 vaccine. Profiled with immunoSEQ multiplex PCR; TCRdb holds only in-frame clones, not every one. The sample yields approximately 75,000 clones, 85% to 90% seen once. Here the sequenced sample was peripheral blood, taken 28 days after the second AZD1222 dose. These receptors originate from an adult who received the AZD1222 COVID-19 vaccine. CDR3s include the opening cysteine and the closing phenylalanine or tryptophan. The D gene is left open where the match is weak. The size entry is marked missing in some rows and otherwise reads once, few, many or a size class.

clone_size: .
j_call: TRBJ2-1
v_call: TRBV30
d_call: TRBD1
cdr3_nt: TGTGCCTGTTCAGGGGGCGCCTACAATGAGCAGTTCTTC
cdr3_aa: CACSGGAYNEQFF

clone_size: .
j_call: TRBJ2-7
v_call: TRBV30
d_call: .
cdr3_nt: TGTGCCTGGTCCAGGCTCGCAACCTACGAGCAGTACTTC
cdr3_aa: CAWSRLATYEQYF

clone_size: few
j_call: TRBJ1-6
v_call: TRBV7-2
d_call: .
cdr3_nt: TGTGCCAGCAGCTTAGCGACAGTGGGTTCACCCCTCCACTTT
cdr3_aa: CASSLATVGSPLHF

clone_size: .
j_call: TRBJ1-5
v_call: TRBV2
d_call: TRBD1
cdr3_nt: TGTGCCAGCAGCATTCGATGGACAGGAGATAGCAATCAGCCCCAGCATTTT
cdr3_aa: CASSIRWTGDSNQPQHF

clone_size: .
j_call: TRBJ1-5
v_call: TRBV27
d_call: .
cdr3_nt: TGTGCCAGCAGTTTATGGGCCGGTCAGCCCCAGCATTTT
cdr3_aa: CASSLWAGQPQHF

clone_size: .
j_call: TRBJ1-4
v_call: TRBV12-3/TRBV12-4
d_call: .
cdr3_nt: TGTGCCAGCAGTTGGAGCGATGAAAAACTGTTTTTT
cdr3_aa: CASSWSDEKLFF

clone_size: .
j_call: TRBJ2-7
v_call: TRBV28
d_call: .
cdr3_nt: TGTGCCAGCAGTCCGGGGGTGTACGAGCAGTACTTC
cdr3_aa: CASSPGVYEQYF

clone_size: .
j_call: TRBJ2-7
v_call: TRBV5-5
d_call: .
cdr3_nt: TGTGCCAGCAGCTTGGTCGCAGACTCACCCTACGAGCAGTACTTC
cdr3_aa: CASSLVADSPYEQYF

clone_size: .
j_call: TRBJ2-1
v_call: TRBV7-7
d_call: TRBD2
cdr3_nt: TGTGCCAGCAGCCCCCAGCGGGGGGCAGATGAGCAGTTCTTC
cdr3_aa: CASSPQRGADEQFF

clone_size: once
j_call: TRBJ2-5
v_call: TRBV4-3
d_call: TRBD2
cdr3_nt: TGCGCCAGCAGCCAAGGCTGGGGAGCGGGGGCAGAGACCCAGTACTTC
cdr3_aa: CASSQGWGAGAETQYF

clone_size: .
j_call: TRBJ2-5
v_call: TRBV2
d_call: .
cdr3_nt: TGTGCCAGCAGTGAAGTAACCCTCAGCCAAGAGACCCAGTACTTC
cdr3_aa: CASSEVTLSQETQYF

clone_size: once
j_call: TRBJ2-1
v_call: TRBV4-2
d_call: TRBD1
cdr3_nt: TGTGCCAGCAGCCCCCTATTGAGGACAGGGAGCTCCTACAATGAGCAGTTCTTC
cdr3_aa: CASSPLLRTGSSYNEQFF

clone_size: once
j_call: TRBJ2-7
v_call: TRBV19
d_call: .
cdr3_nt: TGTGCCAGTAGTATACTCAGGACGGAAAAGCCCTACGAGCAGTACTTC
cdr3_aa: CASSILRTEKPYEQYF

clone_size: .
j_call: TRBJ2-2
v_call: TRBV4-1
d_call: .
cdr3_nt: TGCGCCAGCAGCCACGCCACCGGGGAGCTGTTTTTT
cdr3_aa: CASSHATGELFF

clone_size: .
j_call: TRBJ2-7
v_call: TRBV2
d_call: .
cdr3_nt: TGTGCCAGCCGGACGGAGACCCACTCCTACGAGCAGTACTTC
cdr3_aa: CASRTETHSYEQYF

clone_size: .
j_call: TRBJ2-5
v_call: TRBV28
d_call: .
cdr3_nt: TGTGCCAGCAGTTTAGGCTCTCTAGCGGAGACCCAGTACTTC
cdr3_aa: CASSLGSLAETQYF

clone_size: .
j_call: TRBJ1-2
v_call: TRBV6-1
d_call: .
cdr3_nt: TGTGCCAGCAGTGAAGGAGCTTGGGCTCATGGCTACACCTTC
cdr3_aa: CASSEGAWAHGYTF

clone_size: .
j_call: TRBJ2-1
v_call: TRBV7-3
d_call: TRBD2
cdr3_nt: TGTGCCAGCAGCTCTCGGACTAGCGGGGTCAATGAGCAGTTCTTC
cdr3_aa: CASSSRTSGVNEQFF

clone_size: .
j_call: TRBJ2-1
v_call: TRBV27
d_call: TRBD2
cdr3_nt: TGTGCCAGCAGATTTAGCGGGGGGTTAAACAATGAGCAGTTCTTC
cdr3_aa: CASRFSGGLNNEQFF

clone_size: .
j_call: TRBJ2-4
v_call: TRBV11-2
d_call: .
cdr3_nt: TGTGCCAGCAGCTTAGAACCTACCGGTCGCGTTCAGTACTTC
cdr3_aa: CASSLEPTGRVQYF

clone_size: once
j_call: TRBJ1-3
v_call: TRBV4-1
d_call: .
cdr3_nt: TGCGCCAGCAGCCAAGATCCAACAGTTGGAAACACCATATATTTT
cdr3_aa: CASSQDPTVGNTIYF

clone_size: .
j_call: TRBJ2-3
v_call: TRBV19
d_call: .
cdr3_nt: TGTGCCAGTGTTAGCGGACCTAGCACAGATACGCAGTATTTT
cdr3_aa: CASVSGPSTDTQYF